The 17 T cell receptor beta chains listed next were all sequenced from one sample in a study of blood T cell repertoires in COVID-19. TCRdb's copy holds only in-frame clones and misses some; the assay was immunoSEQ multiplex PCR. This table has over 120,000 clones, roughly 77% appearing once. Sample: peripheral blood. The receptors stem from a woman in her seventies with COVID-19, enrolled during active disease.

J is TRBJ2-5 and V is TRBV5-1, with a tentative D call TRBD1 (5 bases). Germline V gene lookup returns CDR1 SGHRS and CDR2 YFSETQ. V gave up 6 bases and J gave up 4 bases, with 19 bases separating them. CDR3 length equals 15 residues. CDR3 amino acids: CASNKNTNQGETQYF. The CDR3 DNA sequence: TGCGCCAGCAACAAAAACACCAACCAGGGAGAGACCCAGTACTTC.

The chain has TRBV24-1 and TRBJ2-7; D may be TRBD1 (6 bases). This CDR3 has 17 residues. The germline V and J ends were trimmed by 0 bases and 5 bases, with 19 bases remaining between them. CDR1 is KGHDR and CDR2 is SFDVKD in the germline V gene. DNA of the CDR3: TGTGCCACCAGTGATTTGGAAGGACGACAGGCAAAGAACGAGCAGTACTTC. It translates to CATSDLEGRQAKNEQYF.

This clone was seen a handful of times. The V and J genes are TRBV3-1 (or the pseudogene TRBV3-2) and TRBJ2-4; 9 bases are a match to TRBD2. The V segment lost 2 bases and the J segment 5 bases; nucleotides outside the gene matches: 4. The CDR3 has 15 residues. The germline V gene has CDR1 LGHDT and CDR2 YNNKEL (reference sequence). The CDR3 loop is CASSQRASGENIQYF. CDR3 DNA sequence: TGTGCCAGCAGCCAAAGGGCTAGCGGGGAAAACATTCAGTACTTC.

The V gene is TRBV9, the J gene TRBJ2-1; TRBD2 agrees at 10 bases. This CDR3 is 14 amino acids long. V was pared by 4 bases and J by 5 bases, with 3 bases of the junction left unmatched. Germline V gene sequence: CDR1 SGDLS, CDR2 YYNGEE. CDR3 protein: CASSFSGGHNEQFF. The CDR3 DNA reads as TGTGCCAGCAGCTTTAGCGGGGGGCACAATGAGCAGTTCTTC. Full variable domain (missing parts from reference TRBV9 and TRBJ2-1): DSGVTQTPKHLITATGQRVTLRCSPRSGDLSVYWYQQSLDQGLQFLIQYYNGEERAKGNILERFSAQQFPDLHSELNLSSLELGDSALYFCASSFSGGHNEQFFGPGTRLTVL.

The V and J genes are TRBV5-6 and TRBJ2-3; possibly TRBD1 for D (5 bases). The CDR3 is 15 residues long. Trimming stripped 0 bases from V and 4 bases from J, with 12 bases between. CDR1 and CDR2 (germline): SGHDT, YYEEEE. CDR3 bases: TGTGCCAGCAGCTTGGCCCCAGGGTCTGCAGATACGCAGTATTTT. Its protein is CASSLAPGSADTQYF. Full variable domain (remainder filled in from reference TRBV5-6 and TRBJ2-3): DAGVTQSPTHLIKTRGQQVTLRCSPKSGHDTVSWYQQALGQGPQFIFQYYEEEERQRGNFPDRFSGHQFPNYSSELNVNALLLGDSALYLCASSLAPGSADTQYFGPGTRLTVL.

The genes are TRBV19 and TRBJ1-6; 8 bases line up with TRBD1. Germline CDR1 is LNHDA and CDR2 is SQIVND (reference sequence). Trimming removed 5 bases from V and 9 bases from J; junction bases left unmatched: 12. This CDR3 region has 16 residues. The CDR3 region is CASSSHWQGASSPLHF. The CDR3 nucleotides are TGTGCCAGTAGTTCCCACTGGCAGGGGGCTTCTTCACCCCTCCACTTT.

The chain is built from TRBV6-1 and TRBJ1-2, with a possible D match to TRBD1 (5 bases). This CDR3 is built from 14 residues. Trimming stripped 2 bases from V and 4 bases from J, with 11 bases between. The germline V gene has CDR1 MNHNS and CDR2 SASEGT. CDR3: CASSERGGIYGYTF. For the CDR3, the DNA is TGTGCCAGCAGTGAACGGGGGGGTATCTATGGCTACACCTTC.

The chain couples TRBV20-1 to TRBJ1-1, with D tentatively TRBD1 (5 bases). The CDR3 contains 12 residues. V was clipped by 3 bases and J by 5 bases, with 10 bases between them. The germline V gene has CDR1 DFQATT and CDR2 SNEGSKA (reference sequence). The CDR3 loop reads CSASRRGTEAFF. For the CDR3, the DNA is TGCAGTGCTAGTCGGAGGGGAACTGAAGCTTTCTTT.

V gene TRBV5-4 combines with J gene TRBJ2-2, with 8 positions matching TRBD1. Germline CDR1 reads SGHNT; CDR2 reads YYREEE (reference sequence). The CDR3 is made up of 17 amino acids. V shed 3 bases, J shed 5 bases, and the junction held 12 bases outside the gene matches. Here the CDR3 reads CASSSTGGGSLTGELFF. CDR3 DNA: TGTGCCAGCAGCTCAACAGGGGGAGGATCCCTAACCGGGGAGCTGTTTTTT.

V and J are TRBV2 and TRBJ2-7; TRBD1 agrees at 7 bases. The ends lost 7 bases at V and 8 bases at J; junction bases unmatched: 17. Looked up from germline, CDR1 is SNHLY and CDR2 is FYNNEI. The CDR3 length is 15 residues. For the CDR3, the DNA is TGTGCCAGCATGCAACTCCGGGACAGTCCTTTTAAGCAGTACTTC. It codes for CASMQLRDSPFKQYF.

This clone turned up a few times. V is TRBV12-2 and J is TRBJ1-2; TRBD1 is taken as the D call from the table, unchecked against the DNA. TRBV12-2 is annotated as a pseudogene. This CDR3 contains 16 residues. CDR3 sequence: CASRLDRRGRNYGYTF. CDR3 DNA sequence: TGTGCAAGTCGCTTAGATCGGAGGGGGCGCAACTATGGCTACACCTTC.

The chain is built from TRBV15 and TRBJ1-2, with D tentatively TRBD1 (5 bases). The CDR3 sequence is 13 residues long. Trimming took off 6 bases at V and 9 bases at J, with 17 bases between the two ends. Germline V CDR1 and CDR2: LNHNV, YYDKDF (reference sequence). CDR3: CATSPWGGGSYTF. In DNA, the CDR3 is TGTGCCACCAGTCCCTGGGGGGGTGGAAGCTACACCTTC.

In this sample, this clone turned up once. The chain carries TRBV6-1 and TRBJ1-2; perhaps TRBD1 as D (5 bases). Germline V gene sequence: CDR1 MNHNS, CDR2 SASEGT. There are 15 residues in the CDR3. Trimming pared 1 base from V and 5 bases from J, leaving 14 bases between. The CDR3 nucleotides read TGTGCCAGCAGTGAAGGGAGGGCCAGGGAGTATGGCTACACCTTC. This encodes CASSEGRAREYGYTF.

This sequence joins TRBV6-1 and TRBJ2-7; 7 nucleotides match TRBD1. CDR3 length: 14 amino acids. Unmatched junction bases numbered 4, after V lost 1 base and J lost 4 bases. Germline values: CDR1 MNHNS, CDR2 SASEGT. In DNA form, the CDR3 reads TGTGCCAGCAGTGAAGTCGGCAGGGGGTACGAGCAGTACTTC. Its translation is CASSEVGRGYEQYF.

The V gene is TRBV19, the J gene TRBJ1-5; TRBD1 matches 7 bases. The CDR3 totals 13 residues. Germline lookup yields CDR1 LNHDA and CDR2 SQIVND (reference sequence). The junction had 3 bases not matched to a gene; V was cut back by 4 bases and J by 6 bases. The CDR3 loop reads CASSTDRVQPQHF. CDR3 in DNA: TGTGCCAGTAGTACCGACAGGGTTCAGCCCCAGCATTTT. Complete variable domain (other parts from reference TRBV19 and TRBJ1-5): DGGITQSPKYLFRKEGQNVTLSCEQNLNHDAMYWYRQDPGQGLRLIYYSQIVNDFQKGDIAEGYSVSREKKESFPLTVTSAQKNPTAFYLCASSTDRVQPQHFGDGTRLSIL.

A note on this clone: Other DNA sequences in this specimen translate into the identical CDR3. The rearrangement joins TRBV5-6 to TRBJ2-7; 8 bases are a match to TRBD1. This CDR3 region has 14 residues. Trimming cost V 2 bases and J 4 bases; bases outside gene matches: 5. CDR1 SGHDT and CDR2 YYEEEE come from the germline V gene. The CDR3 bases are TGTGCCAGCAGCTTCGGGACAGGCCTTTACGAGCAGTACTTC. Amino acid sequence: CASSFGTGLYEQYF.

This clone was counted between two and nine times. This chain uses TRBV27 with TRBJ1-1; possibly TRBD1 for D (6 bases). CDR3 length: 16 residues. Trimming shortened V by 1 base and J by 1 base, and 13 bases separated the two germline ends. The germline V gene encodes CDR1 MNHEY and CDR2 SMNVEV (reference sequence). Here the CDR3 reads CASSLLVTGRNTEAFF. The CDR3 DNA follows: TGTGCCAGCAGTTTATTGGTCACAGGGCGGAACACTGAAGCTTTCTTT.